Shown below are 21 T cell receptor beta chains from a single sample sequenced in a study of T-cell memory formation after mild COVID-19. TCRdb called the 5' RACE reads again in MiXCR, with one record for every CDR3 protein. Among fewer than 300,000 distinct CDR3 sequences listed, 16% were seen once. Sequencing input: PBMCs or a T cell subset sorted from them (not recorded which). The receptors stem from a man between 18 and 35 years old who had mild COVID-19 (a few samples of this study predate the infection). Cell type and time point are not known.

The V and J genes are TRBV6-6 and TRBJ1-5; D not certain. Germline V lookup: CDR1 MNHNY, CDR2 SVGAGI (reference sequence). This CDR3 region has 14 residues. Deletions cut 1 base from V and 7 bases from J, with 11 bases between. The DNA of the CDR3 is TGTGCCAGCAGTTACTACAGTCAGGACCAGCCCCAGCATTTT. It is translated as CASSYYSQDQPQHF.

A few counts support this clonotype. The gene calls are TRBV7-2 and TRBJ2-1; D gene ambiguous. The V end was cut by 3 bases, the J end by 8 bases, with 17 bases between. The CDR3 extends over 15 amino acids. Germline V gene lookup returns CDR1 SGHTA and CDR2 FQGNSA. The CDR3 protein is CASSFTRTPGHEQFF. In nucleotides, the CDR3 is TGTGCCAGCAGCTTTACTCGGACGCCTGGCCATGAGCAGTTCTTC.

The chain combines TRBV5-1 with TRBJ2-5; D perhaps matches TRBD1 (5 bases). V was pared by 4 bases and J by 2 bases, with 12 bases between. The germline gives CDR1 SGHRS, CDR2 YFSETQ. This CDR3 has 14 amino acids. The CDR3 DNA reads as TGCGCCAGCAGCGTGGACATACTTCAAGAGACCCAGTACTTC. It is translated as CASSVDILQETQYF.

This clonotype has more than one count but fewer than ten. This chain links TRBV19 with TRBJ2-3, with 7 bases aligning to TRBD2. Germline lookup yields CDR1 LNHDA and CDR2 SQIVND (reference sequence). The CDR3 has 13 amino acids. V dropped 8 bases and J dropped 6; count of bases not matched to a gene: 8. The CDR3 spells CASGGRGVDTQYF. The CDR3 DNA follows: TGTGCCAGTGGGGGACGGGGGGTTGATACGCAGTATTTT. The full variable domain, its missing parts supplied by reference TRBV19 and TRBJ2-3, is DGGITQSPKYLFRKEGQNVTLSCEQNLNHDAMYWYRQDPGQGLRLIYYSQIVNDFQKGDIAEGYSVSREKKESFPLTVTSAQKNPTAFYLCASGGRGVDTQYFGPGTRLTVL.

A few counts support this clonotype. The chain employs TRBV7-8 and TRBJ1-3; D ambiguous. V was trimmed by 5 bases and J by 2 bases, leaving 22 bases between them. The length of the CDR3 is 18 residues. Germline lookup yields CDR1 SGHVS and CDR2 FQNEAQ. The CDR3 DNA follows: TGTGCCAGCAGCCCTGTACTGCGCAGTCTAGGCGCTGGAAACACCATATATTTT. Protein sequence: CASSPVLRSLGAGNTIYF. The full variable domain, completed using reference TRBV7-8 and TRBJ1-3, is GAGVSQSPRYKVAKRGQDVALRCDPISGHVSLFWYQQALGQGPEFLTYFQNEAQLDKSGLPSDRFFAERPEGSVSTLKIQRTQQEDSAVYLCASSPVLRSLGAGNTIYFGEGSWLTVV.

This sequence joins TRBV11-2 and TRBJ2-5; perhaps D is TRBD1 or TRBD2 (5 bases each). This CDR3 is 17 amino acids long. V shed 1 base and J shed 4 bases, with 19 bases lying between them. The germline CDR1 and CDR2 sequences are SGHAT and FQNNGV. The CDR3 nucleotides read TGTGCCAGCAGCTTAGGCTTTAGGGCAGGGACGGGAGAGACCCAGTACTTC. Translated: CASSLGFRAGTGETQYF.

This clonotype has a handful of counts. V and J are TRBV7-2 and TRBJ2-2; D may match TRBD1 or TRBD2 (6 bases each). The CDR3 extends over 16 amino acids. Germline CDR1 and CDR2: SGHTA and FQGNSA. Trimming left V 3 bases short and J 3 bases short, with 14 bases between. The CDR3, as DNA: TGTGCCAGCAGCTTGTCGCGGGACACCTACACCGGGGAGCTGTTTTTT. Amino acid sequence: CASSLSRDTYTGELFF.

The CDR3 spells CASSSSSGGARDTQYF. In DNA, the CDR3 is TGTGCCAGCAGTTCATCTAGCGGGGGGGCCCGGGATACGCAGTATTTT. The chain carries TRBV12-3 or TRBV12-4 and TRBJ2-3, with TRBD2 matching 12 bases. The CDR3 is 16 residues long. The V and J ends lost 4 bases and 6 bases, in that order; junction bases with no gene match: 8.

J is TRBJ2-2 and V is TRBV7-6, with D maybe TRBD2 (6 bases). The V end was cut by 5 bases, the J end by 7 bases, with 20 bases between. CDR1 is SGHVS, CDR2 FNYEAQ, per germline. This CDR3 contains 16 residues. The CDR3 sequence: CASSQLARGKGGELFF. The CDR3 DNA reads TGTGCCAGCAGCCAACTCGCCCGGGGGAAGGGCGGGGAGCTGTTTTTT.

The CDR3 DNA follows: TGTGCCAGCAGCATACAGGGATCAGATACGCAGTATTTT. As protein: CASSIQGSDTQYF. The V and J genes are TRBV5-4 and TRBJ2-3, with D perhaps TRBD1 (6 bases). The CDR3 runs 13 residues. The V and J ends lost 4 bases and 4 bases respectively, with 10 bases between them. Looked up from germline, CDR1 is SGHNT and CDR2 is YYREEE (reference sequence).

This chain links TRBV6-5 with TRBJ1-1; D is unresolved. This CDR3 spans 14 amino acids. Germline V lookup: CDR1 MNHEY, CDR2 SVGAGI. V lost 0 bases and J 6 bases, leaving 11 bases between the germline ends. The CDR3 spells CASSYSFQIAEAFF. The CDR3 coding sequence is TGTGCCAGCAGTTACTCCTTTCAGATCGCTGAAGCTTTCTTT.

This chain links TRBV7-2 with TRBJ1-5; D is perhaps TRBD1 (5 bases). The V gene's germline CDR1 is SGHTA and CDR2 FQGNSA. V dropped 5 bases and J dropped 0 bases, with 8 bases sitting between them. The length of the CDR3 is 14 residues. For the CDR3, the DNA is TGTGCCAGCAGCGACAGCTATAGCAATCAGCCCCAGCATTTT. This gives the protein CASSDSYSNQPQHF.

This clonotype was observed at least ten times. The chain uses TRBV12-3 or TRBV12-4 and TRBJ2-5, with D tentatively TRBD1 (6 bases). The CDR3 contains 13 residues. V lost 7 bases and J lost 0, with 9 bases in between. The CDR3 spells CASNTGNQETQYF. In DNA, the CDR3 is TGTGCCAGCAATACAGGGAACCAAGAGACCCAGTACTTC.

V usage is TRBV29-1 and J usage is TRBJ1-5, with D perhaps TRBD1 (6 bases). V shed 2 bases and J shed 5 bases, with 10 bases lying between them. In germline, CDR1 is SQVTM, CDR2 ANQGSEA. This CDR3 spans 13 amino acids. This CDR3 is CSVERGAYQPQHF. The CDR3 DNA sequence: TGCAGCGTTGAACGGGGGGCATATCAGCCCCAGCATTTT.

In this sample, this clonotype turned up many times. The rearrangement links TRBV3-1 to TRBJ2-3; weak D call: TRBD2 (6 bases). Looked up from germline, CDR1 is LGHDT and CDR2 is YNNKEL (reference sequence). The CDR3 totals 14 residues. V lost 9 bases and J 1 base, leaving 14 bases between the germline ends. As DNA, the CDR3 is TGTGCCAGTGGAGGAGGGCGGCGCACAGATACGCAGTATTTT. Its translation is CASGGGRRTDTQYF.

The CDR3 coding sequence is TGTGCCAGCAGGAAAGGGGCAGGTAATTCACCCCTCCACTTT. It specifies CASRKGAGNSPLHF. The V and J genes are TRBV9 and TRBJ1-6; tentatively, D is TRBD1 (5 bases). Trimming cost V 5 bases and J 6 bases, with 12 bases left between them. Germline CDR1 and CDR2: SGDLS and YYNGEE. This CDR3 region has 14 residues.

The table lists this clonotype with many counts. J is TRBJ2-7 and V is TRBV28; no reliable D call. Germline CDR1 MDHEN, CDR2 SYDVKM. The CDR3 totals 13 residues. Trimming removed 2 bases from V and 3 bases from J, with 8 bases in between. CDR3 DNA: TGTGCCAGCAGTTTAGGGTCCGTCTACGAGCAGTACGTC. This sequence encodes CASSLGSVYEQYV.

The chain couples TRBV5-1 to TRBJ1-1; D perhaps matches TRBD1 (6 bases). Germline loops: CDR1 SGHRS, CDR2 YFSETQ. Trimming took 3 bases from V and 0 from J, leaving 9 bases between them. CDR3 length: 14 amino acids. CDR3 residues: CASSSGALNTEAFF. For the CDR3, the DNA is TGCGCCAGCAGCTCGGGGGCCTTGAACACTGAAGCTTTCTTT.

Only a few counts were recorded for this clonotype. V and J are TRBV7-9 and TRBJ2-1; no definite D call. The CDR3 is 15 amino acids. Per germline, CDR1 SEHNR and CDR2 FQNEAQ (reference sequence). V shed 5 bases and J shed 0 bases, with 11 bases lying between them. The CDR3 protein is CASSRGRSSYNEQFF. Written as DNA, the CDR3 is TGTGCCAGCAGCCGCGGTAGGAGCTCCTACAATGAGCAGTTCTTC.

V and J are TRBV9 and TRBJ1-2; D uncertain. This CDR3 is built from 14 residues. In germline, CDR1 is SGDLS, CDR2 YYNGEE. Trimming pared 4 bases from V and 6 bases from J, leaving 16 bases between. In DNA form, the CDR3 reads TGTGCCAGCAGCCGAGATGACACGCGGGATGGCTACACCTTC. Protein: CASSRDDTRDGYTF.

This clonotype was seen more than once but under ten times. The CDR3 region has the DNA TGTGCCAGCAGCCCGGGACTAGCGGGGGCCATATCCTACGAGCAGTACGTC. Amino acids: CASSPGLAGAISYEQYV. The chain joins TRBV5-6 to TRBJ2-7, with 14 nucleotides matching TRBD2. Germline lookup yields CDR1 SGHDT and CDR2 YYEEEE. V was pared by 4 bases and J by 1 base, with 7 bases of the junction left unmatched. This CDR3 is 17 amino acids long.